This T cell receptor (beta chain) was found in a study of immune cell composition in non-small cell lung cancer. Study outcomes and limitations: Tumour TCR-beta clonality was not significantly tied to smoking pack-years. Adenocarcinomas with higher top tumour-associated clone frequency had more reactive TILs.

The normal lung sample lay at least 3 cm, and maximally far, from the tumour. Frozen unsorted single-cell suspensions supplied the genomic DNA. Repertoires were generated with immunoSEQ multiplex PCR, while TCRdb's copy carries only in-frame clones and drops some. The sample shows about 6,600 clones, 82% of them seen only once. Losses at the gene ends were 7 bases for V and 0 bases for J; bases not matched to a gene: 5. The CDR3 extends over 15 amino acids. Per the germline V gene, CDR1 is LNHDA and CDR2 is SQIVND (reference sequence). Remarks on this clone: The target antigen is unknown.

The rearrangement joins TRBV19 to TRBJ2-7, with 11 bases matching TRBD1. This clonotype was obtained from a human donor with non-small cell lung cancer. Sequencing input: non-adjacent lung tissue. CDR3 region: CASNPGTGGSYEQYF. The DNA of the CDR3 is TGTGCCAGTAACCCCGGGACAGGGGGCTCCTACGAGCAGTACTTC.